Each of the 27 T cell receptor beta chains below was sequenced from the same sample in a study of early T cells in non-severe SARS-CoV-2 infection. TCRdb passed the 5' RACE reads through MiXCR, listing each CDR3 protein once. The sample lists 55,000 to 70,000 distinct CDR3 sequences; approximately 12% were seen once. Material: whole blood, obtained at baseline. The receptors shown here come from an adult who was a healthcare worker with PCR-confirmed SARS-CoV-2 infection or an uninfected control (not recorded which). The donor label of this sample is uncertain.

This rearrangement joins TRBV6-6 to TRBJ1-5, with D uncertain. Trimming shortened V by 6 bases and J by 6 bases, and 21 bases separated the two germline ends. The CDR3 is made up of 16 amino acids. The germline V gene has CDR1 MNHNY and CDR2 SVGAGI (reference sequence). The CDR3 DNA reads TGTGCCAGCAGACCCCGACGGCCGGTAATTAGTCAGCCCCAGCATTTT. Translating gives CASRPRRPVISQPQHF.

This rearrangement joins TRBV20-1 to TRBJ2-3, with D perhaps TRBD1 or TRBD2 (5 bases each). The V gene's germline CDR1 is DFQATT and CDR2 SNEGSKA (reference sequence). The V end lost 6 bases, the J end lost 2 bases, and 9 bases lay between the germline ends. The CDR3 extends over 12 amino acids. The CDR3 DNA sequence: TGCAGTGCAGCCGGGGCCACAGATACGCAGTATTTT. It translates to CSAAGATDTQYF.

This clonotype is a singleton in its sample. The CDR3 nucleotides read TGTGCCAGCAGTTACTCCCCGGACCGTGAAGCTTTCTTT. Protein product: CASSYSPDREAFF. V and J are TRBV6-2 or TRBV6-3 and TRBJ1-1, with D uncertain. V shed 0 bases and J shed 7 bases, with 9 bases lying between them. The CDR3 runs to 13 residues. Germline loops: CDR1 MNHEY, CDR2 SVGEGT.

This clonotype was observed a handful of times. V gene TRBV6-1 combines with J gene TRBJ2-1, with 10 nucleotides matching TRBD1. The CDR3 is 15 amino acids. Germline trimming cut 7 bases from V and 4 bases from J; bases unmatched to any gene: 7. Germline values: CDR1 MNHNS, CDR2 SASEGT. CDR3 sequence: CASIYRDRGYNEQFF. The DNA of the CDR3 is TGTGCCAGCATCTACCGGGACAGGGGATACAATGAGCAGTTCTTC.

This chain joins TRBV19 and TRBJ1-4, with a possible D match to TRBD1 (5 bases). With 0 bases removed from V and 8 bases from J, the gap between germline ends came to 10 bases. The V gene's germline CDR1 is LNHDA and CDR2 SQIVND (reference sequence). This CDR3 contains 14 residues. As DNA, the CDR3 is TGTGCCAGTAGTATAGAGGGGCGCGGGGAAAAACTGTTTTTT. Encoded protein: CASSIEGRGEKLFF.

This clonotype showed up just a few times. At one end the junction does not follow the germline gene, possibly because of a read error. The chain combines TRBV5-1 with TRBJ1-2, with TRBD1 as a possible D gene (6 bases). Germline loops: CDR1 SGHRS, CDR2 YFSETQ. The CDR3 runs to 15 residues. The CDR3 reads CASRLDGTPSYGYTF. As DNA, the CDR3 is TGCGCCAGCAGATTGGACGGGACACCCAGCTATGGCTACACCTTC.

The chain uses TRBV12-3 or TRBV12-4 and TRBJ1-1; D gene ambiguous. This CDR3 region has 14 residues. The germline V and J ends were trimmed by 5 bases and 0 bases, with 10 bases remaining between them. CDR3 in DNA: TGTGCCAGCAGTCCGCAAGATGTGAACACTGAAGCTTTCTTT. Translated: CASSPQDVNTEAFF.

This clonotype was counted only a few times. The V and J genes are TRBV20-1 and TRBJ2-3, with 12 bases identical to TRBD2. CDR1 and CDR2 from the germline V gene are DFQATT and SNEGSKA (reference sequence). The CDR3 length is 17 residues. The V gene end was trimmed by 0 bases and the J gene end by 4 bases; junction bases not matched to a gene: 8. The CDR3 reads CSARDPGLAGRADTQYF. The CDR3 DNA follows: TGCAGTGCTAGAGATCCAGGACTAGCGGGGCGGGCAGATACGCAGTATTTT.

This clonotype was recorded a few times. The chain combines TRBV5-1 with TRBJ2-3; D perhaps matches TRBD1 (5 bases). Germline V gene sequence: CDR1 SGHRS, CDR2 YFSETQ. This CDR3 contains 17 residues. V was pared by 3 bases and J by 0 bases, with 17 bases between. The CDR3 sequence is CASSSLFPGSSTDTQYF. CDR3 nucleotide sequence: TGCGCCAGCAGCTCCCTTTTTCCAGGGTCTAGCACAGATACGCAGTATTTT.

The genes are TRBV2 and TRBJ2-3; D might be TRBD1 (6 bases). The germline V gene encodes CDR1 SNHLY and CDR2 FYNNEI. The CDR3 is 16 residues long. With 4 bases removed from V and 0 bases from J, the gap between germline ends came to 14 bases. The CDR3 coding sequence is TGTGCCAGCAGTGTGATAGGACAGACTAGCACAGATACGCAGTATTTT. Protein sequence: CASSVIGQTSTDTQYF.

By share of the sample, this clonotype is medium-sized. The rearrangement links TRBV4-2 to TRBJ1-1; D uncertain. The CDR3 sequence is 15 residues long. Deletions cut 0 bases from V and 5 bases from J, with 13 bases between. Germline values: CDR1 LGHNA, CDR2 YNFKEQ. CDR3 coding DNA: TGTGCCAGCAGCCAAGATTGGGCCAGCCGAACTGAAGCTTTCTTT. It codes for CASSQDWASRTEAFF.

Only a few counts were recorded for this clonotype. CDR3 protein: CASKSGGYYNEQFF. CDR3 bases: TGTGCCAGCAAGAGCGGAGGGTACTACAATGAGCAGTTCTTC. The V call is TRBV2, the J call TRBJ2-1; tentative D call: TRBD2 (6 bases). The CDR3 covers 14 residues. Germline CDR1 and CDR2: SNHLY and FYNNEI. Trimming took 7 bases from V and 3 from J, leaving 13 bases between them.

The V call is TRBV7-3, the J call TRBJ2-1; D ambiguous. This CDR3 is 12 amino acids long. Germline-derived CDR1 and CDR2 are SGHTA and FQGTGA. Trimming shortened V by 4 bases and J by 4 bases, and 5 bases separated the two germline ends. DNA of the CDR3: TGTGCCAGCAGCTCGGAGTACAATGAGCAGTTCTTC. It encodes CASSSEYNEQFF.

The sample holds a few counts of this clonotype. The chain carries TRBV3-1 and TRBJ1-2; 7 nucleotides match TRBD1. Trimming took 0 bases from V and 7 from J; bases not matched to a gene: 11. Germline V gives CDR1 LGHDT, CDR2 YNNKEL (reference sequence). The CDR3 is made up of 16 amino acids. The CDR3 DNA reads as TGTGCCAGCAGCCAAGACGGGGACAGAATTGTAGGTGGCTACACCTTC. Protein sequence: CASSQDGDRIVGGYTF.

This clonotype was counted between two and nine times. The rearrangement uses TRBV5-8 and TRBJ1-5, with no clear D. The CDR3 has 12 residues. Germline V gene lookup returns CDR1 SGHTS and CDR2 YDEGEE. V shed 6 bases and J shed 4 bases, with 8 bases lying between them. The CDR3 reads CASTKYNQPQHF. The CDR3 region has the DNA TGTGCCAGCACCAAATATAATCAGCCCCAGCATTTT.

This clonotype was seen at least ten times. V is TRBV11-2 and J is TRBJ2-3, with D possibly being TRBD2 (6 bases). Germline CDR1 is SGHAT and CDR2 is FQNNGV. The V end lost 5 bases, the J end lost 13 bases, and 25 bases lay between the germline ends. The CDR3 runs 15 residues. The CDR3 loop reads CASSLNRDSSAAKYF. CDR3 coding DNA: TGTGCCAGCAGCCTTAACCGGGACTCCTCGGCGGCAAAGTATTTT. Using reference TRBV11-2 and TRBJ2-3 for the parts outside the CDR3, the full variable domain is EAGVAQSPRYKIIEKRQSVAFWCNPISGHATLYWYQQILGQGPKLLIQFQNNGVVDDSQLPKDRFSAERLKGVDSTLKIQPAKLEDSAVYLCASSLNRDSSAAKYFGPGTRLTVL.

The CDR3 coding sequence is TGCAGTGCTAGGGAACTAGCGGGGGGGCAGTATACGCAGTATTTT. The encoded protein is CSARELAGGQYTQYF. V and J are TRBV20-1 and TRBJ2-3; TRBD2 matches 13 bases. Germline V gene sequence: CDR1 DFQATT, CDR2 SNEGSKA (reference sequence). The CDR3 sequence is 15 residues long. After removal of 3 bases from V and 7 bases from J, the junction contained 7 bases not matched to a gene.

This clonotype was seen at least ten times. The V gene is TRBV20-1, the J gene TRBJ1-1; possible D gene TRBD1, 6 bases. Trimming pared 0 bases from V and 3 bases from J, leaving 17 bases between. Germline-derived CDR1 and CDR2 are DFQATT and SNEGSKA (reference sequence). The CDR3 covers 16 residues. Here the CDR3 DNA reads TGCAGTGCTAGAGACGATACAGGGCCCAAAGACACTGAAGCTTTCTTT. Translation: CSARDDTGPKDTEAFF.

Ten or more counts support this clonotype. V gene TRBV6-1 combines with J gene TRBJ2-5; weak D call: TRBD1 (6 bases). This CDR3 is 15 amino acids long. With 3 bases removed from V and 1 base from J, the gap between germline ends came to 12 bases. The germline CDR1 and CDR2 sequences are MNHNS and SASEGT. As DNA, the CDR3 is TGTGCCAGCAGTGAGGCGATCAGGGGCCAAGAGACCCAGTACTTC. Protein sequence: CASSEAIRGQETQYF.

This clonotype occurred a few times. The chain uses TRBV18 and TRBJ2-5; no definite D call. Germline lookup yields CDR1 KGHSH and CDR2 LQKENI. The V and J ends lost 4 bases and 0 bases respectively, with 9 bases between them. The CDR3 runs 14 residues. Here the CDR3 DNA reads TGTGCCAGCTCACTGTCGGAGTACCAAGAGACCCAGTACTTC. Translated, it gives CASSLSEYQETQYF.

This clonotype has just a few counts. The rearrangement joins TRBV5-1 to TRBJ1-1; 8 nucleotides match TRBD1. V lost 2 bases, J lost 4 bases, and 16 bases stayed unmatched. The germline V gene has CDR1 SGHRS and CDR2 YFSETQ. The CDR3 runs to 18 residues. In nucleotides, the CDR3 is TGCGCCAGCAGCTTACAACCCCTCCGGACAGGGTCGAGCACTGAAGCTTTCTTT. Protein product: CASSLQPLRTGSSTEAFF.

This clonotype was counted between two and nine times. The V gene is TRBV24-1, the J gene TRBJ2-7; TRBD1 aligns across 10 bases. The CDR3 has 19 residues. Germline V lookup: CDR1 KGHDR, CDR2 SFDVKD. The trim removed 0 bases at V and 4 bases at J, leaving 14 bases unmatched. The CDR3 DNA reads TGTGCCACCAGTGATTTGAAGGCGGGCGAGTGGGACAGGGGTTACGAGCAGTACGTC. Translated: CATSDLKAGEWDRGYEQYV.

This clonotype was found a few times. V and J are TRBV12-3 or TRBV12-4 and TRBJ2-3; 8 nucleotides match TRBD1. This CDR3 comprises 14 residues. V lost 4 bases to trimming and J lost 2 bases; unmatched junction nucleotides: 2. This CDR3 is CASSWTGPTDTQYF. The CDR3 nucleotides are TGTGCCAGCAGTTGGACAGGGCCCACAGATACGCAGTATTTT.

This clonotype occurred a few times. The chain has TRBV6-2 or TRBV6-3 and TRBJ2-3; TRBD2 aligns across 8 bases. The ends lost 5 bases at V and 5 bases at J; junction bases unmatched: 9. CDR1 is MNHEY, CDR2 SVGEGT, per germline. This CDR3 has 15 amino acids. CDR3 loop: CASSRTSPIGDTQYF. For the CDR3, the DNA is TGTGCCAGCAGTAGGACTAGCCCGATCGGAGATACGCAGTATTTT.

The chain combines TRBV27 with TRBJ2-3; 12 bases are shared with TRBD2. The V gene's germline CDR1 is MNHEY and CDR2 SMNVEV (reference sequence). The CDR3 totals 16 residues. Germline trimming cut 5 bases from V and 9 bases from J; bases unmatched to any gene: 12. The CDR3 DNA sequence: TGTGCCAGCAGTCTTCTACTAGCGGGGGGCACTGGCACGCAGTATTTT. Its translation: CASSLLLAGGTGTQYF.

V gene TRBV3-1 combines with J gene TRBJ1-3; 7 nucleotides agree with TRBD1. V shed 3 bases and J 0 bases; nucleotides not matched to a gene: 8. The germline V gene encodes CDR1 LGHDT and CDR2 YNNKEL (reference sequence). The CDR3 runs 17 residues. In DNA form, the CDR3 reads TGTGCCAGCAGCCAGCCCGGGACAGCCGTCTCTGGAAACACCATATATTTT. It translates to CASSQPGTAVSGNTIYF.

This clonotype was observed many times. The chain employs TRBV29-1 and TRBJ2-1; 7 nucleotides match TRBD1. The CDR3 spans 14 residues. Trimming cost V 2 bases and J 6 bases; bases outside gene matches: 7. CDR1 SQVTM and CDR2 ANQGSEA come from the germline V gene. This CDR3 is CSVELGDSRNEQFF. CDR3 sequence (DNA): TGCAGCGTTGAACTGGGGGACAGCCGCAATGAGCAGTTCTTC.